What follows describes a single T cell receptor (beta chain). These data come from a study of blood T cell repertoires in COVID-19. Study information: Sample material is recorded as cDNA or gDNA derived from T cells, B-cell-depleted T cells, or PBMCs.

Generated by immunoSEQ multiplex PCR, the TCRdb table keeps only in-frame clones and is missing some. The table lists approximately 300,000 clones, roughly 85% of them singletons, with 1.5% to 2% in the top ten. The V end lost 0 bases, the J end lost 2 bases, and 19 bases lay between the germline ends. The CDR3 length is 18 residues. Germline V gene lookup returns CDR1 MNHNS and CDR2 SASEGT. V is TRBV6-1 and J is TRBJ2-5, with a tentative D call TRBD2 (6 bases). The TCR comes from a woman in her twenties or thirties who had been exposed to COVID-19. Sequencing input: PBMCs or T cells enriched from blood (not recorded which). The CDR3 DNA follows: TGTGCCAGCAGTGAAGCGCCACGAGGGAGCGGGCCTCAAGAGACCCAGTACTTC. Amino acids: CASSEAPRGSGPQETQYF.